Presented here are 15 T cell receptor beta chains from one specimen sequenced in a study of T cell responses to AZD1222 COVID-19 vaccine. Data came from immunoSEQ multiplex PCR; TCRdb stores just in-frame clones and leaves some out. The table includes approximately 100,000 clones, approximately 90% detected once. The source material was peripheral blood, sampled on day 0 of AZD1222 vaccination. The origin of the receptors is an adult in good health.

V gene TRBV10-1 combines with J gene TRBJ1-2; D is uncertain. The V and J ends lost 6 bases and 7 bases respectively, with 3 bases between them. The germline V gene has CDR1 WNHNN and CDR2 SYGVQD (reference sequence). The CDR3 runs 9 residues. In DNA form, the CDR3 reads TGCGCCAGCAGATGTGGCTACACCTTC. This sequence encodes CASRCGYTF.

The rearrangement uses TRBV11-2 and TRBJ1-4; TRBD1 matches 7 bases. The CDR3 covers 16 residues. Germline CDR1 reads SGHAT; CDR2 reads FQNNGV. V lost 5 bases and J lost 1; bases outside the gene matches: 7. Here the CDR3 reads CASSPRQGLTNEKLFF. The CDR3 DNA is TGTGCCAGCAGCCCGAGACAGGGATTAACTAATGAAAAACTGTTTTTT.

The chain couples TRBV20-1 to TRBJ2-7; no definite D call. The CDR3 spans 11 residues. V lost 2 bases to trimming and J lost 5 bases, with 7 bases between them. Germline-derived CDR1 and CDR2 are DFQATT and SNEGSKA (reference sequence). CDR3 nucleotide sequence: TGCAGTGCTAGATTTGGGGACGAGCAGTACTTC. Translating gives CSARFGDEQYF.

The V and J genes are TRBV5-1 and TRBJ2-3; 8 bases match TRBD2. This CDR3 has 14 amino acids. CDR1 SGHRS and CDR2 YFSETQ come from the germline V gene. With V trimmed by 7 bases and J by 1 base, 5 bases remained unmatched. The CDR3 loop is CASQETSGTDTQYF. DNA of the CDR3: TGCGCCAGCCAGGAGACTAGCGGCACAGATACGCAGTATTTT.

By share, this clone counts as large. The chain combines TRBV4-1 with TRBJ2-1; 9 bases fit TRBD1. CDR1 and CDR2 (germline): MGHRA, YSYEKL. CDR3 length: 15 amino acids. The junction had 2 bases not matched to a gene; V was cut back by 1 base and J by 4 bases. The CDR3 sequence: CASSQGTGEYNEQFF. In DNA, the CDR3 is TGCGCCAGCAGCCAAGGGACAGGGGAATACAATGAGCAGTTCTTC.

This rearrangement joins TRBV6-4 to TRBJ2-2, with D perhaps matching TRBD2 (6 bases). CDR1 and CDR2 from the germline V gene are MRHNA and SNTAGT. The CDR3 length is 16 residues. The V gene lost 6 bases and the J gene lost 4 bases, with 18 bases spanning the gap. This chain's CDR3 is CASSGSAGLGTGELFF. The DNA for the CDR3 is TGTGCCAGCAGCGGGAGCGCCGGGTTGGGCACCGGGGAGCTGTTTTTT.

The V and J genes are TRBV5-8 and TRBJ2-2; 11 positions match TRBD2. CDR3 length equals 16 residues. J was trimmed by 2 bases and V by 4 bases; bases with no gene match: 4. The V gene's germline CDR1 is SGHTS and CDR2 YDEGEE. The CDR3 DNA follows: TGTGCCAGCAGCAAGGGACTAGCGGCTAACACCGGGGAGCTGTTTTTT. This sequence encodes CASSKGLAANTGELFF. Using reference TRBV5-8 and TRBJ2-2 for the parts outside the CDR3, the full variable domain is EAGVTQSPTHLIKTRGQQATLRCSPISGHTSVYWYQQALGLGLQFLLWYDEGEERNRGNFPPRFSGRQFPNYSSELNVNALELEDSALYLCASSKGLAANTGELFFGEGSRLTVL.

The chain employs TRBV27 and TRBJ2-5; a weak D match, TRBD1 (5 bases). From germline, CDR1 is MNHEY and CDR2 SMNVEV (reference sequence). The CDR3 extends over 11 amino acids. The V and J ends lost 4 bases and 5 bases respectively, with 5 bases between them. In DNA form, the CDR3 reads TGTGCCAGCAGTTCAGGGGAGACCCAGTACTTC. Translation gives CASSSGETQYF.

The chain couples TRBV24-1 to TRBJ2-2, with 13 bases lining up with TRBD2. Losses at the gene ends were 7 bases for V and 6 bases for J; bases not matched to a gene: 1. The V gene's germline CDR1 is KGHDR and CDR2 SFDVKD. This CDR3 is built from 14 residues. The CDR3 DNA is TGTGCCACCAGAACTAGCGGGGGGGCCGGGGAGCTGTTTTTT. Translated, it gives CATRTSGGAGELFF.

This clone was seen once. The chain uses TRBV28 and TRBJ2-3, with 7 bases identical to TRBD2. V shed 6 bases and J 2 bases; nucleotides not matched to a gene: 11. There are 16 residues in the CDR3. From germline, CDR1 is MDHEN and CDR2 SYDVKM. The CDR3 sequence: CASSHSFSGDTDTQYF. Here the CDR3 DNA reads TGTGCCAGCAGCCATTCATTCAGCGGGGACACAGATACGCAGTATTTT.

The chain uses TRBV28 and TRBJ1-4; the D gene is possibly TRBD1 (6 bases). Germline V gene lookup returns CDR1 MDHEN and CDR2 SYDVKM. The CDR3 is 19 amino acids. The V end lost 4 bases, the J end lost 2 bases, and 23 bases lay between the germline ends. CDR3 loop: CASSSLPGAGIATNEKLFF. The DNA for the CDR3 is TGTGCCAGCAGTTCCCTTCCGGGGGCGGGTATAGCGACTAATGAAAAACTGTTTTTT.

The genes are TRBV27 and TRBJ1-6; no clear D gene. The CDR3 extends over 15 amino acids. The ends were cut back, 2 bases at V and 3 bases at J, with 8 bases in the middle. Germline assignment: CDR1 MNHEY and CDR2 SMNVEV (reference sequence). The CDR3 bases are TGTGCCAGCAGTTTAGGACGGTTCTATAATTCACCCCTCCACTTT. Protein product: CASSLGRFYNSPLHF.

V and J are TRBV29-1 and TRBJ2-7; 7 nucleotides align to TRBD1. The CDR3 extends over 14 amino acids. The germline V gene encodes CDR1 SQVTM and CDR2 ANQGSEA. The junction had 4 bases not matched to a gene; V was cut back by 2 bases and J by 0 bases. The CDR3 reads CSVENRQGSYEQYF. CDR3 DNA sequence: TGCAGCGTTGAAAACCGACAGGGCTCCTACGAGCAGTACTTC.

This clone appeared once. The rearrangement joins TRBV19 to TRBJ1-1; 9 bases agree with TRBD1. V gave up 6 bases and J gave up 6 bases; unmatched junction bases: 8. The germline V gene has CDR1 LNHDA and CDR2 SQIVND (reference sequence). The CDR3 is 14 amino acids. The CDR3 is CASRGQGWSAEAFF. The CDR3 DNA is TGTGCCAGTAGGGGACAGGGTTGGTCAGCTGAAGCTTTCTTT.

V and J are TRBV7-9 and TRBJ2-1; 8 bases fit TRBD2. This CDR3 is 12 amino acids long. J lost 9 bases, V lost 5 bases, and 3 bases had no gene match. The germline V gene has CDR1 SEHNR and CDR2 FQNEAQ (reference sequence). CDR3: CASSPTSGEQFF. The CDR3 region has the DNA TGTGCCAGCAGCCCCACTAGCGGTGAGCAGTTCTTC.